This paragraph reports one T cell receptor (beta chain). Treatment: 15 to 20 received Ad26.COV2.S at low or high dose, single or two shots; roughly five received placebo; per-sample allocation not given. Material that was analyzed had been drawn on day 63 after the first vaccine or placebo injection. This specimen belongs to a study of Ad26.COV2.S vaccination and SARS-CoV-2 variants. Data came from immunoSEQ multiplex PCR; TCRdb stores just in-frame clones and leaves some out. The sample has about half a million clones; around 89% are singletons. The germline V gene encodes CDR1 ENHRY and CDR2 SYGVKD. CDR3 size: 15 residues. With V trimmed by 3 bases and J by 6 bases, 8 bases remained unmatched.

The sequencing used peripheral blood, collected in a trial of Ad26.COV2.S vaccine versus placebo. This receptor was obtained from a person between 18 and 65 years old who received the Ad26.COV2.S COVID-19 vaccine or a placebo. This chain joins TRBV10-3 and TRBJ2-7; TRBD1 aligns across 10 bases. The CDR3 bases are TGTGCCATCAGTGACCCAGGACAGGGGGGGGCCGAGCAGTACTTC. This sequence encodes CAISDPGQGGAEQYF.